This is a list of T cell receptor beta chains from one sample in a study of blood T cells in healthy people across ages. Each CDR3 protein gets one entry after TCRdb re-called the 5' RACE reads with MiXCR. The sample yields about 640,000 distinct CDR3 sequences, 58% seen once. Sequencing input: blood. The receptors were sampled from a man aged 55-75 years in good health. Each CDR3 is given with its conserved first and last residue. A D gene is named only where the DNA matches it firmly. A row's size may be missing; if present it is once, few, many or a size class.

d_call	v_call	clone_size	j_call	cdr3_nt	cdr3_aa
NA	TRBV20-1	NA	TRBJ1-2	TGCAGTGCTAGCCAAGAGGGAGCCGTCCGTGGCTACACCTTC	CSASQEGAVRGYTF
NA	TRBV4-1	NA	TRBJ2-7	TGCGCCAGCAGCCAAGGGACAAGGGGAAACCCCTACGAGCAGTACTTC	CASSQGTRGNPYEQYF
NA	TRBV20-1	NA	TRBJ2-1	TGCAGTGCCCCGGACGGTTACAATGAGCAGTTCTTC	CSAPDGYNEQFF
NA	TRBV20-1	NA	TRBJ2-7	TGCAGTGCTAGAGATTACGGGACACCTTACTACGAGCAGTACTTC	CSARDYGTPYYEQYF
TRBD1	TRBV2	NA	TRBJ2-5	TGTGCCAGCAGCCAACGACAGGGGGCAGGAGAGACCCAGTACTTC	CASSQRQGAGETQYF
TRBD1	TRBV29-1	NA	TRBJ1-2	TGCAGCGTTACCCAGTCCCGGGACAGGGATGGCTACACCTTC	CSVTQSRDRDGYTF
NA	TRBV28	NA	TRBJ2-7	TGTGCCAGCAGGCGCCGATACGAGCAGTACTTC	CASRRRYEQYF
NA	TRBV7-9	NA	TRBJ1-5	TGTGCCAGCAGCTTACATGGGCAGGATAGCGAGCCCCAGCATTTT	CASSLHGQDSEPQHF
TRBD2	TRBV6-5	few	TRBJ2-5	TGTGCCAGCATTAAGCTAGGGACTAGCCAAGAGACCCAGTACTTC	CASIKLGTSQETQYF
TRBD1	TRBV12-3/TRBV12-4	NA	TRBJ2-5	TGTGCCAGTAAGACAGGGGGCCAAGAGACCCAGTACTTC	CASKTGGQETQYF
NA	TRBV29-1	many	TRBJ1-2	TGCAGCGTCCTGGGGTATGGCTACACCTTC	CSVLGYGYTF
NA	TRBV20-1	NA	TRBJ2-1	TGCAGTGCTAGTACCATCAGGTCGAGCTCCTACAATGAGCAGTTCTTC	CSASTIRSSSYNEQFF
TRBD2	TRBV12-3/TRBV12-4	NA	TRBJ2-1	TGTGCCAGCAGTCCTTCGGGACTAGCGGGGGTAAATGAGCAGTTCTTC	CASSPSGLAGVNEQFF
NA	TRBV6-1	NA	TRBJ2-1	TGTGCCAGCAGTGCAACCGGGGCCCATGAGCAGTTCTTC	CASSATGAHEQFF
TRBD1	TRBV11-2	NA	TRBJ2-7	TGTGCCAGCAGCGCAGGGACAGCCTTCTACGAGCAGTACTTC	CASSAGTAFYEQYF
NA	TRBV25-1	once	TRBJ2-1	TGTGCCAGCAGTGTTATAGGGAGAGAGACCCAGTTCTTC	CASSVIGRETQFF
TRBD1	TRBV3-1	NA	TRBJ2-1	TGTGCCAGCAGCCAAGAACCCAGGGGGCTAGATGAGCAGTTCTTC	CASSQEPRGLDEQFF
NA	TRBV5-1	NA	TRBJ2-7	TGCGCCAGCAGCTTGATGAGGGGCGCCCCCTACGAGCAGTACTTC	CASSLMRGAPYEQYF
NA	TRBV10-2	NA	TRBJ2-5	TGCGCCAGCAATCCCCCGGGACAAGCTTCCAATGAGCAGTACTTC	CASNPPGQASNEQYF
NA	TRBV7-2	many	TRBJ1-1	TGTGCCAGCAGCTTAATGGGGGCAGGGAACACTGAAGCTTTCTTT	CASSLMGAGNTEAFF
NA	TRBV9	NA	TRBJ2-3	TGTGCCAGCAGCGTAGGGGGGCAAGAAGATACGCAGTATTTT	CASSVGGQEDTQYF
NA	TRBV5-1	NA	TRBJ2-3	TGCGCCAGCAGCTTGGCCGGGGGTAGCTCAGATACGCAGTATTTT	CASSLAGGSSDTQYF
TRBD2	TRBV15	NA	TRBJ2-7	TGTGCCACCAGTCCCGGGACTAGCGGCTACTACGAGCAGTACTTC	CATSPGTSGYYEQYF
NA	TRBV2	few	TRBJ2-5	TGTGCCAGCAGCCCAATGCAGACCCAGTACTTC	CASSPMQTQYF
NA	TRBV12-3/TRBV12-4	hyperexpanded	TRBJ2-5	TGTGCCAGCAGTTTTCAAGAGACCCAGTACTTC	CASSFQETQYF
NA	TRBV20-1	NA	TRBJ2-7	TGCAGTGCTAGTGTCGGGAACTCCTACGAGCAGTACTTC	CSASVGNSYEQYF
NA	TRBV5-1	NA	TRBJ1-1	TGCGCCAGCAGCCCCTATATTGAGGACAGCGAAGCTTTCTTT	CASSPYIEDSEAFF
NA	TRBV20-1	NA	TRBJ2-3	TGCAGTGCTAGGGACTTCGGCGGGTCCGGAGATACGCAGTATTTT	CSARDFGGSGDTQYF
NA	TRBV7-2	NA	TRBJ2-1	TGTGCCAGCACCCTATCCGGGGGTCCTTACAATGAGCAGTTCTTC	CASTLSGGPYNEQFF
TRBD2	TRBV12-3/TRBV12-4	few	TRBJ2-5	TGTGCCAGCACCCTGGGACTAGCGGGGCTACAAGAGACCCAGTACTTC	CASTLGLAGLQETQYF
NA	TRBV5-1	few	TRBJ1-2	TGCGCCAGCAGCCAGGACACTAATGGTGGCTACACCTTC	CASSQDTNGGYTF
TRBD2	TRBV12-3/TRBV12-4	NA	TRBJ2-1	TGTGCCAGCACGGGGGGGCGGGATGAGCAGTTCTTC	CASTGGRDEQFF
TRBD1	TRBV11-1	NA	TRBJ2-1	TGTGCCAGCAGCTCGACAGGGGCCCTCAATGAGCAGTTCTTC	CASSSTGALNEQFF
NA	TRBV5-1	NA	TRBJ1-6	TGCGCCAGCAGCTTGGGAGGTCCCAATTCACCCCTCCACTTT	CASSLGGPNSPLHF
NA	TRBV13	few	TRBJ2-5	TGTGCCAGCAGCTTAAACTTCCGACGTCAAGAGACCCAGTACTTC	CASSLNFRRQETQYF
TRBD1	TRBV20-1	NA	TRBJ2-6	TGCAGTGCTAGGGATCCGGACAGGGCAACTGGGGCCAACGTCCTGACTTTC	CSARDPDRATGANVLTF
NA	TRBV7-9	few	TRBJ2-4	TGTGCCAGCAGCCTCAGCCCGTCGGGTAAAAACATTCAGTACTTC	CASSLSPSGKNIQYF
NA	TRBV9	few	TRBJ2-5	TGTGCCAGCAGCGTAGGCGGGGACACCCAGACCCAGTACTTC	CASSVGGDTQTQYF
TRBD1	TRBV2	once	TRBJ2-5	TGTGCCAGCACTTTTCAAGGACAGGGCGGAGAGACCCAGTACTTC	CASTFQGQGGETQYF
NA	TRBV2	few	TRBJ2-5	TGTGCCAGCAGTGACTTAGGGAAGGGGGATCTGGAGACCCAGTACTTC	CASSDLGKGDLETQYF
TRBD2	TRBV18	NA	TRBJ2-3	TGTGCCAGCTCAATCACCGGGGGGAACACAGATACGCAGTATTTT	CASSITGGNTDTQYF
TRBD2	TRBV20-1	few	TRBJ2-5	TGCAGTGCTAGAGGGGAGGGTTCATCAGAGACCCAGTACTTC	CSARGEGSSETQYF
NA	TRBV15	NA	TRBJ2-7	TGTGCCACCAGCAGAGATTTCCCCGGGGAGCAGTACTTC	CATSRDFPGEQYF
NA	TRBV9	NA	TRBJ2-5	TGTGCCAGCAGCGTAGGGGGCATAGGAGAGTACCAAGAGACCCAGTACTTC	CASSVGGIGEYQETQYF
TRBD2	TRBV20-1	NA	TRBJ2-3	TGCAGTGCCCCCTCGGGGGGGGCCACAGATACGCAGTATTTT	CSAPSGGATDTQYF
TRBD2	TRBV18	NA	TRBJ2-1	TGTGCCAGCTCACCTACACTAGCGGGGGGGCAATGGAATGAGCAGTTCTTC	CASSPTLAGGQWNEQFF
NA	TRBV20-1	NA	TRBJ2-4	TGCAGTGCTAGAGTCCGCATAAACATTCAGTACTTC	CSARVRINIQYF
TRBD2	TRBV4-2	NA	TRBJ2-4	TGTGCCAGCAGCCCACAACTAGCGGGACTAGCTGCAAACATTCAGTACTTC	CASSPQLAGLAANIQYF
NA	TRBV27	NA	TRBJ1-2	TGTGCCAGCAGTTTAGCCGCCGGGACCCAGGCCGGCTATGGCTACACCTTC	CASSLAAGTQAGYGYTF
NA	TRBV10-3	NA	TRBJ2-1	TGTGCCATCAGTGAGTCGGGGGGGGCCGACAATGAGCAGTTCTTC	CAISESGGADNEQFF
TRBD1	TRBV6-5	few	TRBJ1-6	TGTGCCAGCAGTGCGGGACAGATTAATTCACCCTTCCACTTT	CASSAGQINSPFHF
NA	TRBV12-3/TRBV12-4	few	TRBJ2-7	TGTGCCAGCAGTTTAGGGGACGGCTCCTACGAGCAGTACTTC	CASSLGDGSYEQYF
NA	TRBV20-1	NA	TRBJ1-6	TGCAGTGCTACCCCAGCCCAGGCTAATAATTCACCCCTCCACTTT	CSATPAQANNSPLHF